This T cell receptor beta chain was retrieved from a study of T cells in Graves' hyperthyroidism and ophthalmopathy. Exclusions: uncontrolled infection, other autoimmune disease, pregnancy, lactation. Fresh peripheral blood, around 10 ml of it, supplied the PBMCs. Germline V gene data show CDR1 as MGHRA and CDR2 as YSYEKL. Trimming removed 3 bases from V and 4 bases from J, with 10 bases in between. The CDR3 spans 14 residues. What was amplified from RNA transcripts were TCR beta CDR3 regions. First-round RT-PCR with HTBI primers amplified the TCR CDR3 region. Using its own MiXCR run on the multiplex PCR reads, TCRdb lists one record per CDR3 protein. The sample contains 300,000 or so distinct CDR3 sequences, roughly 18% of which appear only once.

The chain couples TRBV4-1 to TRBJ1-5; tentatively, D is TRBD1 (6 bases). The sample taken for sequencing was blood. This TCR was sampled from a woman between 50 and 59 years old with Graves' hyperthyroidism. CDR3 DNA sequence: TGCGCCAGCAGCCATTTACAGGGTAATCAGCCCCAGCATTTT. Protein sequence: CASSHLQGNQPQHF.